This T cell receptor (beta chain) was captured by sequencing in a study of shared clonotypes between healthy human individuals. The CDR3 covers 13 residues. Germline values: CDR1 KGHSH, CDR2 LQKENI. V was clipped by 0 bases and J by 5 bases; unmatched bases: 1. All donors were healthy HIV-negative adults lacking recent acute infections or vaccinations. In the CD4+ fraction, cells were divided into CD45RA+ naive and CD45RA-negative memory subsets. Overall study results and limits: Sequencing of the sorted subsets was shown by rarefaction to be incomplete despite large depth.

A remark on this clone: Antigen: not known.

TCRdb keeps only in-frame clones here, not all; method: immunoSEQ multiplex PCR. Of approximately 1.5 million clones in the sample, 95% to 99% were seen once. V gene TRBV18 combines with J gene TRBJ2-7, with 7 bases lining up with TRBD2. The TCR was taken from a man aged 25-40 years in good health. Sequencing was done on a sample of naive CD4+ T cells sorted from blood. Subset given: CD45RA+ positively selected. For the CDR3, the DNA is TGTGCCAGCTCACCACCGGGAGGGAACGAGCAGTACTTC. Its protein product is CASSPPGGNEQYF. Supplemented by reference TRBV18 and TRBJ2-7, the full variable domain reads NAGVMQNPRHLVRRRGQEARLRCSPMKGHSHVYWYRQLPEEGLKFMVYLQKENIIDESGMPKERFSAEFPKEGPSILRIQQVVRGDSAAYFCASSPPGGNEQYFGPGTRLTVT.